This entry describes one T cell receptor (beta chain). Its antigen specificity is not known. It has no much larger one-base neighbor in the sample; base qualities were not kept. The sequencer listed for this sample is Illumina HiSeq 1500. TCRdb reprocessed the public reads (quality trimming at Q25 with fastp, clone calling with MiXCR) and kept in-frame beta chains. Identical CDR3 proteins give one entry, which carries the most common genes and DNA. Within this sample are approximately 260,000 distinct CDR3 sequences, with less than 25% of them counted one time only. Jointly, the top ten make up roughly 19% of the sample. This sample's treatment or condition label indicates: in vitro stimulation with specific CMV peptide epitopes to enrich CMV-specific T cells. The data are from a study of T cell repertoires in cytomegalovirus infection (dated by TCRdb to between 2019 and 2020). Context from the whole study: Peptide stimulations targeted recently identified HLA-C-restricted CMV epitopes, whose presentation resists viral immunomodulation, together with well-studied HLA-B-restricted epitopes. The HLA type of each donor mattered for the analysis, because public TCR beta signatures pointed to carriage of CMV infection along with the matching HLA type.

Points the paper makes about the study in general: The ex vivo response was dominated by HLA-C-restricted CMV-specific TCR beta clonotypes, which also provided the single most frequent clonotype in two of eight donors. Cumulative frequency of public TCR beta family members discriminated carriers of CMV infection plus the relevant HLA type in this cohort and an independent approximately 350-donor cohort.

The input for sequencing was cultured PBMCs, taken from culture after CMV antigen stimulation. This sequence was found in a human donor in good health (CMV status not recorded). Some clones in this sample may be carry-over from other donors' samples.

The bases read TGTGCCAGCAGCCCCTACCCCGGACAGGGAAACTACAATGAGCAGTTCTTC. The resulting protein is CASSPYPGQGNYNEQFF. The sequence links TRBV7-2 to TRBJ2-1, with 8 middle bases fitting TRBD1. From the cysteine up to the phenylalanine, the CDR3 has a length of 17 residues. Kept here is only the CDR3 DNA, which spans 51 bases and is read in frame from base 1. The germline V gene specifies SGHTA as CDR1 and FQGNSA as CDR2. V lost 5 bases and J lost 3 bases, and the count of bases not matched to a germline gene is 12.